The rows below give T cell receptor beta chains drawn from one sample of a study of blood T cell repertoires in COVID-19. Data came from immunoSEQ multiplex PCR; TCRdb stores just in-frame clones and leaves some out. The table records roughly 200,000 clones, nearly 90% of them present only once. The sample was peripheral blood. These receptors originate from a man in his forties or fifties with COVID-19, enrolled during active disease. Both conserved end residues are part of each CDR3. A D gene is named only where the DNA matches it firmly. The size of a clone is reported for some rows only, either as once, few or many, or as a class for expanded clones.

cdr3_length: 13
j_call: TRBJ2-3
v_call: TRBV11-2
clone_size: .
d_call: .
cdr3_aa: CASSPPSTDTQYF
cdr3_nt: TGTGCCAGCAGCCCCCCTAGCACAGATACGCAGTATTTT

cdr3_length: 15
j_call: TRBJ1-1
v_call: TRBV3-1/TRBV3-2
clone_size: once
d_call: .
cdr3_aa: CASSQAEGSGTEAFF
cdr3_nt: TGTGCCAGCAGCCAAGCGGAGGGGAGTGGCACTGAAGCTTTCTTT

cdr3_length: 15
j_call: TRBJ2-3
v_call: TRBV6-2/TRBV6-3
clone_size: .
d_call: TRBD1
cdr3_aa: CASSYDRGGTDTQYF
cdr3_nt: TGTGCCAGCAGTTATGACAGGGGTGGCACAGATACGCAGTATTTT

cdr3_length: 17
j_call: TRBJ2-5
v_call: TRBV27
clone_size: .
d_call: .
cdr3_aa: CASSLVPSGGNQETQYF
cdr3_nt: TGTGCCAGCAGTTTGGTCCCCTCCGGGGGAAACCAAGAGACCCAGTACTTC

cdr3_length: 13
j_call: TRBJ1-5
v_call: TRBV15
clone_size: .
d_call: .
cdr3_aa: CATRGGPGGPQHF
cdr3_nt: TGTGCCACCAGGGGGGGGCCTGGGGGTCCCCAGCATTTT

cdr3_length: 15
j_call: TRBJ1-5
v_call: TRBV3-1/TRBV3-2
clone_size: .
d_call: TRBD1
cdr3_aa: CASSQDGTARQPQHF
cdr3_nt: TGTGCCAGCAGCCAAGATGGGACAGCTCGGCAGCCCCAGCATTTT

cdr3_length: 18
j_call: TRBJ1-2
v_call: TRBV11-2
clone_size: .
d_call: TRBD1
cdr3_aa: CASTSAPGQGRANYGYTF
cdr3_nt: TGTGCCAGCACCTCCGCTCCGGGACAGGGCCGAGCTAACTATGGCTACACCTTC

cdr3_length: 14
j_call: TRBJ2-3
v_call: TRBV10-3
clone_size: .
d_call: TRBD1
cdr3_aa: CAISESGQVDTQYF
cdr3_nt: TGTGCCATCAGTGAGTCCGGACAGGTAGATACGCAGTATTTT

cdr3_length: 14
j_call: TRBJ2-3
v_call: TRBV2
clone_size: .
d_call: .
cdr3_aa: CASSEVSGTDTQYF
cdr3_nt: TGTGCCAGCAGTGAAGTTTCGGGCACAGATACGCAGTATTTT

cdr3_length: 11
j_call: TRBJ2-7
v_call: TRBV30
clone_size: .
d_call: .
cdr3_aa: CAWSVAYEQYF
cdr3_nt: TGTGCCTGGAGTGTCGCCTACGAGCAGTACTTC

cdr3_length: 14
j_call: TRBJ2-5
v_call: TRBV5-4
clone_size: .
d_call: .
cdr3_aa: CASSLTRAEETQYF
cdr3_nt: TGTGCCAGCAGCTTAACCAGGGCTGAAGAGACCCAGTACTTC

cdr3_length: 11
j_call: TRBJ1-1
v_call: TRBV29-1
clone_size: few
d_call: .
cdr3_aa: CASEMNTEAFF
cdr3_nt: TGCGCGAGTGAAATGAACACTGAAGCTTTCTTT

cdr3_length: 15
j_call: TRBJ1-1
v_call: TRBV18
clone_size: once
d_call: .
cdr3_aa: CASSPPTAMNTEAFF
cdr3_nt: TGTGCCAGCTCACCACCAACAGCAATGAACACTGAAGCTTTCTTT

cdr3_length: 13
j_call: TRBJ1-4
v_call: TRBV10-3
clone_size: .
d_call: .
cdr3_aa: CAIRAGVGEKLFF
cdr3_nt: TGTGCCATCAGAGCAGGGGTAGGGGAAAAACTGTTTTTT

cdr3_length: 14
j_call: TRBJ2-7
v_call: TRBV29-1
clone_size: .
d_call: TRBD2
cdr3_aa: CSIEAGGIKDEQYF
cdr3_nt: TGCAGCATAGAAGCGGGAGGTATTAAGGACGAGCAGTACTTC

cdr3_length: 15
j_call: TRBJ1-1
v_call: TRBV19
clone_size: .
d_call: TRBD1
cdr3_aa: CATSLQGMLNTEAFF
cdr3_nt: TGTGCCACCAGCCTACAGGGGATGTTGAACACTGAAGCTTTCTTT

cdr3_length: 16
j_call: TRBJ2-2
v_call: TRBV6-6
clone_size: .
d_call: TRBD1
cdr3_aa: CASSYDPRDRTGELFF
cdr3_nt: TGTGCCAGCAGTTACGACCCCCGGGACAGGACCGGGGAGCTGTTTTTT

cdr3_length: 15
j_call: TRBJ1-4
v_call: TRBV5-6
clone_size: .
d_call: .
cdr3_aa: CASSLGTATNEKLFF
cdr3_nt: TGTGCCAGCAGCTTGGGGACAGCAACTAATGAAAAACTGTTTTTT

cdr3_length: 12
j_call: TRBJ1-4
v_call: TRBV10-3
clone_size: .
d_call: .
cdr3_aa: CAISAINEKLFF
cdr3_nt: TGTGCCATCAGTGCAATTAATGAAAAACTGTTTTTT

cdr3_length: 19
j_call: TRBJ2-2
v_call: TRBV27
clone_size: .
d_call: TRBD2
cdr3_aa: CASSFRTSGSISVGGELFF
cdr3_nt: TGTGCCAGCAGTTTCCGGACTAGCGGGAGTATCTCGGTGGGCGGGGAGCTGTTTTTT

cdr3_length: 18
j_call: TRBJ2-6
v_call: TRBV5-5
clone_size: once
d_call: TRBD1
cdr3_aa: CASSLWDSPPSGANVLTF
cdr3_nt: TGTGCCAGCAGCTTGTGGGACAGCCCACCCTCCGGGGCCAACGTCCTGACTTTC

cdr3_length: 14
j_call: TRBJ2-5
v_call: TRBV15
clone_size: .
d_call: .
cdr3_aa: CATSTGVGGETQYF
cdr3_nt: TGTGCCACCAGTACAGGGGTCGGGGGAGAGACCCAGTACTTC

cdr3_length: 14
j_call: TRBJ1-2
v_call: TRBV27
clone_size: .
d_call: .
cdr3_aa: CASSFSTANYGYTF
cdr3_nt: TGTGCCAGCAGTTTCTCAACAGCAAACTATGGCTACACCTTC

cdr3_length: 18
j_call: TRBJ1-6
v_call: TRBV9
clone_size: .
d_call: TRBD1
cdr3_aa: CASSVRGDRGLLDSPLHF
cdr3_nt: TGTGCCAGCAGCGTCCGGGGGGACAGGGGGCTTCTTGACTCACCCCTCCACTTT

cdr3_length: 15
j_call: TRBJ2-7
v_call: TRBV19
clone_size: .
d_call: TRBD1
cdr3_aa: CATLQTGQGNYEQYF
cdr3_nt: TGTGCCACCCTCCAGACGGGACAGGGTAACTACGAGCAGTACTTC

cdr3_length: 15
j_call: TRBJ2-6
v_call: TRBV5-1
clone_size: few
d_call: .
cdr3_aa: CASSLTPSGANVLTF
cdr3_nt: TGCGCCAGCAGCCTGACACCTTCTGGGGCCAACGTCCTGACTTTC

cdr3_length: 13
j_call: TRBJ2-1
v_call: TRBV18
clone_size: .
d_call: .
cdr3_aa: CASSAMTYNEQFF
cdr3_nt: TGTGCCAGCTCAGCGATGACCTACAATGAGCAGTTCTTC

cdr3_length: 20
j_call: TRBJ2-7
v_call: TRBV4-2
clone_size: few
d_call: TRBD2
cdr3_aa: CASSQVAVTSGRLSSYEQYF
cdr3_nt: TGTGCCAGCAGCCAAGTAGCGGTAACTAGCGGGAGGCTTAGCTCCTACGAGCAGTACTTC

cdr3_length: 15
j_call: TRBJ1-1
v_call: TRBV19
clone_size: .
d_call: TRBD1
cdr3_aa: CASTPTGLSNTEAFF
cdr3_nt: TGTGCCAGTACCCCGACAGGGTTATCGAACACTGAAGCTTTCTTT

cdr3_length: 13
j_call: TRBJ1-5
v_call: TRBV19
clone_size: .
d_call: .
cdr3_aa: CASSILGGGPQHF
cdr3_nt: TGTGCCAGTAGTATTTTGGGGGGAGGGCCCCAGCATTTT

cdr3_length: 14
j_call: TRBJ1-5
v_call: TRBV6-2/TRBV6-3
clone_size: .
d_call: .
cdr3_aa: CASSSPGSAQPQHF
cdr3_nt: TGTGCCAGCAGTTCGCCAGGGTCGGCTCAGCCCCAGCATTTT

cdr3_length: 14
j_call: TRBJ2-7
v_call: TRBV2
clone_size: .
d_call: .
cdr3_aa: CASRKRTDYYEQYF
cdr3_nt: TGTGCCAGCAGAAAAAGGACAGACTACTACGAGCAGTACTTC

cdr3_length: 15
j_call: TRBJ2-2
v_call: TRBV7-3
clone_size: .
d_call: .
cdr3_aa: CASSSLGQGAGELFF
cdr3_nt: TGTGCCAGCAGCTCCCTCGGGCAGGGCGCCGGGGAGCTGTTTTTT

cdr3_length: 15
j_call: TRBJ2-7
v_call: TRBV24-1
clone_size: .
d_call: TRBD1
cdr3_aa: CATSDPGQGAYEQYF
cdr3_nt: TGTGCCACCAGTGACCCGGGACAGGGGGCCTACGAGCAGTACTTC

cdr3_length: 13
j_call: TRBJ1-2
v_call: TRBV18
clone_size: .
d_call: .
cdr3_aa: CASSQQDDYGYTF
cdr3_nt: TGTGCCAGCTCACAACAGGATGACTATGGCTACACCTTC

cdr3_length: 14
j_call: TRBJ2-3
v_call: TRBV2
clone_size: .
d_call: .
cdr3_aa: CASMTSFSGDTQYF
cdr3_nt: TGTGCCAGCATGACTAGTTTTTCTGGAGATACGCAGTATTTT

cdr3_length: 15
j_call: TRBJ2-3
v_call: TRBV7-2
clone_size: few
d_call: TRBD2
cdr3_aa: CASSLGGGVTDTQYF
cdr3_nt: TGTGCCAGCAGCTTAGGCGGGGGGGTAACAGATACGCAGTATTTT

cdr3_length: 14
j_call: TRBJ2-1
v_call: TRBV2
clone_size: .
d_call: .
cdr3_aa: CASSRDFSYNEQFF
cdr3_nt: TGTGCCAGCAGTAGGGACTTCTCCTACAATGAGCAGTTCTTC

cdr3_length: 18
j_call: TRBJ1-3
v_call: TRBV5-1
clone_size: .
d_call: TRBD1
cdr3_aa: CASSLNMGQGSSGNTIYF
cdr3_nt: TGCGCCAGCAGCTTAAATATGGGACAGGGATCCTCTGGAAACACCATATATTTT

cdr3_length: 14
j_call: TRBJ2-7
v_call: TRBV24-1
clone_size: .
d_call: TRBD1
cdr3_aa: CATSETTGGYEQYF
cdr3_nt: TGTGCCACCAGTGAAACGACAGGGGGGTACGAGCAGTACTTC

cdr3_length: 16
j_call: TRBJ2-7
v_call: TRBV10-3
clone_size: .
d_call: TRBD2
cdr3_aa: CATYGVSGRSSYEQYF
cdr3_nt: TGTGCCACCTACGGCGTCAGCGGGAGGAGCTCCTACGAGCAGTACTTC

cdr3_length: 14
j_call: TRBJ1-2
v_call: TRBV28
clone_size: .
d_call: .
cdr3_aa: CACSLAGFLSGYTF
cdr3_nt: TGTGCCTGCAGTTTGGCCGGGTTTTTGAGTGGCTACACCTTC

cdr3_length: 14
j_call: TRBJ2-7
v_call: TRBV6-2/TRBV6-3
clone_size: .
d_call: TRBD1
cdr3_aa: CASSYPGGLYEQYF
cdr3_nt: TGTGCCAGCAGTTACCCAGGGGGCCTCTACGAGCAGTACTTC

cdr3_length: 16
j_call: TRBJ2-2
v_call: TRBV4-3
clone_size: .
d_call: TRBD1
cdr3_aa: CASSQERTGFPGELFF
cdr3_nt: TGCGCCAGCAGCCAAGAGCGGACAGGGTTCCCCGGGGAGCTGTTTTTT

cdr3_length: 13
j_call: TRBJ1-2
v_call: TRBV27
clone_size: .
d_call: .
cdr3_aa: CASSTGQTYGYTF
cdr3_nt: TGTGCCAGCAGTACCGGACAGACGTATGGCTACACCTTC

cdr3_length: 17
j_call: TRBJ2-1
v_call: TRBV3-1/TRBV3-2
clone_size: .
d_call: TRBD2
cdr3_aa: CASSQLGLAGRLNEQFF
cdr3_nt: TGTGCCAGCAGCCAACTAGGACTAGCGGGGCGGCTCAATGAGCAGTTCTTC

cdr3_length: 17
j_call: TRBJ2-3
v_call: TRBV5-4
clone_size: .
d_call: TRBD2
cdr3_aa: CASSTGTSGRTTDTQYF
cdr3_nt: TGTGCCAGCAGCACTGGGACTAGCGGGAGAACAACAGATACGCAGTATTTT

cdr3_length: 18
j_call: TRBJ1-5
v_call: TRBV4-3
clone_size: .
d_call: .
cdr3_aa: CASSQDLPGEGNYQPQHF
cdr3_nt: TGCGCCAGCAGCCAAGATCTACCCGGAGAGGGTAATTATCAGCCCCAGCATTTT

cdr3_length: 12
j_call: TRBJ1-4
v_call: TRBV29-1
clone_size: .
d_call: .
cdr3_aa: CSVGATNEKLFF
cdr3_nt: TGCAGCGTTGGCGCAACTAATGAAAAACTGTTTTTT

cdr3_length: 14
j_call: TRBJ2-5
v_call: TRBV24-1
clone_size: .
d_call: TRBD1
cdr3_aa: CATSDPGTEETQYF
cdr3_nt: TGTGCCACCAGTGATCCAGGGACAGAAGAGACCCAGTACTTC

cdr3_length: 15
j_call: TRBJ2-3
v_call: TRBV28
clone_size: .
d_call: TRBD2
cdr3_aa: CASKKRGARTDTQYF
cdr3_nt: TGTGCCAGCAAAAAGCGGGGGGCGAGAACAGATACGCAGTATTTT

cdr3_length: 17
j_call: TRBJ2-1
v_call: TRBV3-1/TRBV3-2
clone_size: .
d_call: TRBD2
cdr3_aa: CASSQDLVAGGRGEQFF
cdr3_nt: TGTGCCAGCAGCCAAGATTTGGTAGCGGGAGGCCGGGGTGAGCAGTTCTTC

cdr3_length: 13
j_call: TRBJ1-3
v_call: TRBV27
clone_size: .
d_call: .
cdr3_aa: CASRSLSGNTIYF
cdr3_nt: TGTGCCAGCAGGTCCCTCTCTGGAAACACCATATATTTT

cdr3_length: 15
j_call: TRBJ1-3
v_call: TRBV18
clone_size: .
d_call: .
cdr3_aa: CASSPGTDSGNTIYF
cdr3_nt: TGTGCCAGCTCACCAGGTACAGACTCTGGAAACACCATATATTTT

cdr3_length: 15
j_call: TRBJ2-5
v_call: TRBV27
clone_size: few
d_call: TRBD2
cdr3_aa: CASRALTGGGETQYF
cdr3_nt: TGTGCCAGCAGGGCCCTCACGGGAGGGGGAGAGACCCAGTACTTC

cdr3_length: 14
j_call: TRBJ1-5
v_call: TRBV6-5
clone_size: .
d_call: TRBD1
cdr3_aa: CASSWTGGDQPQHF
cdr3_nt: TGTGCCAGCAGTTGGACAGGGGGCGATCAGCCCCAGCATTTT